What follows is one TCR beta chain and its context. Germline CDR1 and CDR2: SGHTA and FQGTGA. The CDR3 is made up of 14 amino acids. Trimming left V 5 bases short and J 1 base short, with 8 bases between. This record comes from a study of blood T cell repertoires in COVID-19. As for the study in general: From T cells, B-cell-depleted T cells, or PBMCs came the material, which was cDNA or gDNA.

Using immunoSEQ multiplex PCR, the repertoire was profiled, and TCRdb retains in-frame clones only, with some absent. Among 120,000 to 150,000 clones listed, 70% to 90% were seen once. The receptor was derived from a woman in her fifties or sixties with acute or convalescent COVID-19. The rearrangement uses TRBV7-3 and TRBJ2-2, with a weak D call TRBD2 (6 bases). Material: peripheral blood. The DNA of the CDR3 is TGTGCCAGCAGCAATAGCGGGAACACCGGGGAGCTGTTTTTT. It is translated as CASSNSGNTGELFF.